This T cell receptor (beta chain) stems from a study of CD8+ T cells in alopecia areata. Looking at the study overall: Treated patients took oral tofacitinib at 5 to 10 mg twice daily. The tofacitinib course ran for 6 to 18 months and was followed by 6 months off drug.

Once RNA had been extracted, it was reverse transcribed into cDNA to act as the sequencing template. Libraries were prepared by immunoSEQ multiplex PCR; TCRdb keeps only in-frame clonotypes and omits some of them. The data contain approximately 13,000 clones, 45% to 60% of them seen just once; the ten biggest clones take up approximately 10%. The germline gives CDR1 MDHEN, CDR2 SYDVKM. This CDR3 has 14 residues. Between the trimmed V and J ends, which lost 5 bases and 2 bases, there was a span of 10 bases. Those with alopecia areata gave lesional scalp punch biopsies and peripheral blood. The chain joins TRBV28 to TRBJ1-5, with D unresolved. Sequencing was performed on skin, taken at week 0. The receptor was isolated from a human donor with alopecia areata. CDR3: CASSRLVGNQPQHF. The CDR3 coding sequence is TGTGCCAGCAGTCGCCTCGTCGGCAATCAGCCCCAGCATTTT.